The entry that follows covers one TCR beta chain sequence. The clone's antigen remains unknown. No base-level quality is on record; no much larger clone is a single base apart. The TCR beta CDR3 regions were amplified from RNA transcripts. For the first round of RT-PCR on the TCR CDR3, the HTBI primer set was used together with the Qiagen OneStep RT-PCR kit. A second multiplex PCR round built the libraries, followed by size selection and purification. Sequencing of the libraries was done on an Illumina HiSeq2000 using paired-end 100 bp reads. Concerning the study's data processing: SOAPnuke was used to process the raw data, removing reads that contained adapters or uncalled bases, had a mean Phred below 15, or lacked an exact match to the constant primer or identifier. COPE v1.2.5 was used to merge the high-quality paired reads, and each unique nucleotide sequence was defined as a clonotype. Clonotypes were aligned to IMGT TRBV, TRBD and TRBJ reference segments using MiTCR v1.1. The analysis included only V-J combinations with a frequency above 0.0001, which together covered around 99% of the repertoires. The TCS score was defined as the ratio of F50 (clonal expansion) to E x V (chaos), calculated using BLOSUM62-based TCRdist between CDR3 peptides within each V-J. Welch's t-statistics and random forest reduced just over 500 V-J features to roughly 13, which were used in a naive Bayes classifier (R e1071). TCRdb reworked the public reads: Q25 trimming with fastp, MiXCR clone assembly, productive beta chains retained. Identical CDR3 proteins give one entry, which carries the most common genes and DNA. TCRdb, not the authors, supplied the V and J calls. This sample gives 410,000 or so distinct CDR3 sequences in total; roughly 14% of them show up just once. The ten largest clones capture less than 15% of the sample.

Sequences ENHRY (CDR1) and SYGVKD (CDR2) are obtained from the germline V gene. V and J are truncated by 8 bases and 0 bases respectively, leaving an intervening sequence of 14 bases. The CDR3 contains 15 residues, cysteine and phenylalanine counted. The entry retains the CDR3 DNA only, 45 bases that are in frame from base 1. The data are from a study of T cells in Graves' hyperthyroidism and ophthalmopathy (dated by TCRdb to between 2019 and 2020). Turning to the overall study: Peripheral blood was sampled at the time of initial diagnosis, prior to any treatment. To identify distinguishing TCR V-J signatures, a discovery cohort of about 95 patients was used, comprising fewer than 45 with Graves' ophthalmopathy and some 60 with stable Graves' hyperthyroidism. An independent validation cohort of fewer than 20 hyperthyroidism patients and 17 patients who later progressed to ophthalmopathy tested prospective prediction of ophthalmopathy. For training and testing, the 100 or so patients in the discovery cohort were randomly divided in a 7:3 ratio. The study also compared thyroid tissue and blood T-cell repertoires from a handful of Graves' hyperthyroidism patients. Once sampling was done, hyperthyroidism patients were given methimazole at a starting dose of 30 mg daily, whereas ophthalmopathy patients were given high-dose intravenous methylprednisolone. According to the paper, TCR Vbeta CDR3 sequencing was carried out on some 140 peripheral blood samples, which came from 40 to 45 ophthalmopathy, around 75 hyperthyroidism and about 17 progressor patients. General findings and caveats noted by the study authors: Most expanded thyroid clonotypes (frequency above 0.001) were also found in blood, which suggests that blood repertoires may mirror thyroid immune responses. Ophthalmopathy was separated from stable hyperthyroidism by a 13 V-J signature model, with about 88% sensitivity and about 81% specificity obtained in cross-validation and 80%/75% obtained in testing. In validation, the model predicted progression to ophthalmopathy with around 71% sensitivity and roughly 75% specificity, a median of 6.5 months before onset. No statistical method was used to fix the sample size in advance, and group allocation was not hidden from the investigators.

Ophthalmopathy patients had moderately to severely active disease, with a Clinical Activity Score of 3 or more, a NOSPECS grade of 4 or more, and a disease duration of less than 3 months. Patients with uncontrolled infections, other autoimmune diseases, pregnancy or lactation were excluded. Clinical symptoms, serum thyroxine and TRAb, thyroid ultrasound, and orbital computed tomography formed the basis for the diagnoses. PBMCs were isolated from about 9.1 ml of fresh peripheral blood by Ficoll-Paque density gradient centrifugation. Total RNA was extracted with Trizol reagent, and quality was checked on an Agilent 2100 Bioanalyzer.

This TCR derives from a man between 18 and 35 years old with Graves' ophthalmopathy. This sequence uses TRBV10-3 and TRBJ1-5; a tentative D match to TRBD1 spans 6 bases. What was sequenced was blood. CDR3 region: CAIGQGTYSNQPQHF. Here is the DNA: TGTGCCATCGGTCAGGGGACTTATAGCAATCAGCCCCAGCATTTT.